The 8 T cell receptor beta chains below come from one sample, sequenced in a study of identical twins. In TCRdb, the 5' RACE reads were re-called with MiXCR into one record per CDR3 protein. This sample has about 530,000 distinct CDR3 sequences, with roughly 15% found just once. The data were also submitted as part of a second study, on yellow fever vaccine responses in identical twins.

The source material was CD4+ T cells sorted from blood. Receptor source: a woman younger than 35 in good health.

This clonotype was seen many times. The CDR3 DNA sequence: TGTGCCATCAGTGGGTCAGATAGCAATCAGCCCCAGCATTTT. Translating it yields CAISGSDSNQPQHF. The V and J genes are TRBV10-3 and TRBJ1-5; D gene unclear. CDR3 length: 14 amino acids. Trimming took 4 bases from V and 0 from J, leaving 7 bases between them. Per germline, CDR1 ENHRY and CDR2 SYGVKD.

The genes are TRBV20-1 and TRBJ2-1; 8 bases agree with TRBD1. Germline V gives CDR1 DFQATT, CDR2 SNEGSKA (reference sequence). The trim removed 7 bases at V and 7 bases at J, leaving 9 bases unmatched. This CDR3 comprises 13 residues. This CDR3 is CSVVTGARNEQFF. The CDR3 coding sequence is TGCAGTGTGGTGACAGGGGCTCGGAATGAGCAGTTCTTC.

There are a few counts of this clonotype. The rearrangement uses TRBV12-3 or TRBV12-4 and TRBJ2-5; 13 bases agree with TRBD2. The V and J ends lost 6 bases and 1 base, in that order; junction bases with no gene match: 5. This CDR3 region has 16 residues. This CDR3 is CASSYGLAGVQETQYF. The DNA of the CDR3 is TGTGCCAGCAGCTACGGACTAGCGGGGGTCCAAGAGACCCAGTACTTC.

The V gene is TRBV5-1, the J gene TRBJ2-1; 9 bases align to TRBD1. The trim removed 0 bases at V and 0 bases at J, leaving 13 bases unmatched. The CDR3 has 20 amino acids. Germline V lookup: CDR1 SGHRS, CDR2 YFSETQ. The CDR3 DNA follows: TGCGCCAGCAGCTTGGAGGGACAGGGAATATCACGGCGCTCCTACAATGAGCAGTTCTTC. It specifies CASSLEGQGISRRSYNEQFF.

This chain joins TRBV6-5 and TRBJ2-2, with 8 bases fitting TRBD2. The CDR3 spans 15 residues. Germline V gene sequence: CDR1 MNHEY, CDR2 SVGAGI. V dropped 2 bases and J dropped 9; count of bases not matched to a gene: 8. CDR3 DNA: TGTGCCAGCAGTTACGGGGGGACTAGGGGCCGGGAGCTGTTTTTT. This sequence encodes CASSYGGTRGRELFF.

A few counts support this clonotype. The CDR3 reads CASSLYSGGDTEAFF. The CDR3 coding sequence is TGTGCCAGCAGCTTATACTCGGGAGGGGACACTGAAGCTTTCTTT. This chain uses TRBV7-2 with TRBJ1-1; tentatively, D is TRBD1 (5 bases). This CDR3 is 15 amino acids long. V was cut by 2 bases and J by 3 bases, with 13 bases left in between. Germline loops: CDR1 SGHTA, CDR2 FQGNSA. The whole variable domain, remainder taken from reference TRBV7-2 and TRBJ1-1, is GAGVSQSPSNKVTEKGKDVELRCDPISGHTALYWYRQSLGQGLEFLIYFQGNSAPDKSGLPSDRFSAERTGGSVSTLTIQRTQQEDSAVYLCASSLYSGGDTEAFFGQGTRLTVV.

This clonotype has a handful of counts. J is TRBJ2-2 and V is TRBV4-1; D possibly corresponds to TRBD2 (6 bases). The CDR3 has 16 amino acids. V lost 2 bases and J 5 bases, leaving 15 bases between the germline ends. Germline CDR1 is MGHRA and CDR2 is YSYEKL. DNA for the CDR3: TGCGCCAGCAGCCAACGCGGAGGGCTGGGGACCGGGGAGCTGTTTTTT. Translated: CASSQRGGLGTGELFF.

This rearrangement joins TRBV7-9 to TRBJ2-2; TRBD1 is a possible D gene (6 bases). The CDR3 runs 16 residues. V gave up 7 bases and J gave up 1 base, with 16 bases separating them. Germline-derived CDR1 and CDR2 are SEHNR and FQNEAQ (reference sequence). The CDR3: CASTPRGLENTGELFF. DNA of the CDR3: TGTGCCAGCACCCCTAGGGGGTTGGAGAACACCGGGGAGCTGTTTTTT. The variable domain in full, with the rest retrieved from reference TRBV7-9 and TRBJ2-2, is DTGVSQNPRHKITKRGQNVTFRCDPISEHNRLYWYRQTLGQGPEFLTYFQNEAQLEKSRLLSDRFSAERPKGSFSTLEIQRTEQGDSAMYLCASTPRGLENTGELFFGEGSRLTVL.